The source of this T cell receptor (beta chain) is a study of cytomegalovirus exposure and HLA in healthy donors. Study-level findings and limits: Earlier findings revealed that most TCR beta V segments proved productive either about 87% or about 30% of the time. In vitro assays verified that three CMV-associated chains recognized CMV antigens specifically.

About this clone itself: No antigen is known for it.

Germline trimming cut 5 bases from V and 2 bases from J; bases unmatched to any gene: 4. The length of the CDR3 is 14 residues. Germline CDR1 reads ENHRY; CDR2 reads SYGVKD. PCR was performed using 60 Vbeta and 13 Jbeta primers. In the study's own analysis: Roughly 10 million shared chains were among around 80 million unique TCR beta chains counted in a later analysis. Sequencing was performed with immunoSEQ multiplex PCR; in TCRdb, only in-frame clones are kept and a portion is missing. That table supplies the V and J calls and clone size; D and trimming were determined from the DNA. The table records 150,000 to 200,000 clones, approximately 85% of them present only once.

The rearrangement joins TRBV10-3 to TRBJ1-2; TRBD1 aligns across 8 bases. The specimen was PBMCs. This sequence was found in a woman between 50 and 59 years old in good health and CMV-seronegative. CDR3 nucleotide sequence: TGTGCCATCAGTCAAAGACAGGGGAACTATGGCTACACCTTC. Amino acid sequence: CAISQRQGNYGYTF.